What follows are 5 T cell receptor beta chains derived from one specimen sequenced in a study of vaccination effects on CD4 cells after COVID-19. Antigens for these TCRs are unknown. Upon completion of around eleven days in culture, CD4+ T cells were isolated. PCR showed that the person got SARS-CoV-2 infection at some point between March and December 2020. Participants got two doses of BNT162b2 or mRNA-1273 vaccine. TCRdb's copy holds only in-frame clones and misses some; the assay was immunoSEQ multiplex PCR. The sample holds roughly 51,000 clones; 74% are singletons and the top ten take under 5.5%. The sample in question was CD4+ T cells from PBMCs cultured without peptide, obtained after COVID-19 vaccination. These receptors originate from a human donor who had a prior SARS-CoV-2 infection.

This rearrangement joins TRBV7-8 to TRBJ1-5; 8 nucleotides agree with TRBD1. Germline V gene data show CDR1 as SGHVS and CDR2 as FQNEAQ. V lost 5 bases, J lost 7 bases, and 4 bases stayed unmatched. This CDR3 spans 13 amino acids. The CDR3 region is CASSQDRDQPQHF. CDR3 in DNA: TGTGCCAGCAGCCAGGACAGGGACCAGCCCCAGCATTTT.

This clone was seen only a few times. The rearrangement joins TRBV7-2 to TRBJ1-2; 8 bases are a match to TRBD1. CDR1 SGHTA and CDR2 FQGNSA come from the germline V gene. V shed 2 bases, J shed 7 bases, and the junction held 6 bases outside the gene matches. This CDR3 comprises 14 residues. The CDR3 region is CASSLRQGNGGYTF. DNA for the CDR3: TGTGCCAGCAGCTTAAGACAGGGGAACGGTGGCTACACCTTC.

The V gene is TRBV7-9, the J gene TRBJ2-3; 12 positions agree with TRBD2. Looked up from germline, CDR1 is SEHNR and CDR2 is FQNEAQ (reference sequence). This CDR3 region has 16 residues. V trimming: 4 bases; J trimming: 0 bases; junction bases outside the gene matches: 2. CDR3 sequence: CASSSGLAGSTDTQYF. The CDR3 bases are TGTGCCAGCAGCTCCGGACTAGCGGGGAGCACAGATACGCAGTATTTT.

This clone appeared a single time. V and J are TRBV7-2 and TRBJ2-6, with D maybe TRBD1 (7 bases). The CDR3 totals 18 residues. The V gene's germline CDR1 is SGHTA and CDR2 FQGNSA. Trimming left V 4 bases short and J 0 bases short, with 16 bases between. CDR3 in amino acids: CASSYEDRDFSGANVLTF. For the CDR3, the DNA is TGTGCCAGCAGCTACGAAGACAGGGACTTCTCTGGGGCCAACGTCCTGACTTTC.

This CDR3 reads CASSRLAGGEDEQYF. CDR3 bases: TGTGCCAGCAGCCGACTAGCGGGGGGAGAGGACGAGCAGTACTTC. The chain couples TRBV27 to TRBJ2-7, with 13 bases identical to TRBD2. Germline trimming cut 6 bases from V and 5 bases from J; bases unmatched to any gene: 7. This CDR3 contains 15 residues. Germline CDR1 reads MNHEY; CDR2 reads SMNVEV (reference sequence).